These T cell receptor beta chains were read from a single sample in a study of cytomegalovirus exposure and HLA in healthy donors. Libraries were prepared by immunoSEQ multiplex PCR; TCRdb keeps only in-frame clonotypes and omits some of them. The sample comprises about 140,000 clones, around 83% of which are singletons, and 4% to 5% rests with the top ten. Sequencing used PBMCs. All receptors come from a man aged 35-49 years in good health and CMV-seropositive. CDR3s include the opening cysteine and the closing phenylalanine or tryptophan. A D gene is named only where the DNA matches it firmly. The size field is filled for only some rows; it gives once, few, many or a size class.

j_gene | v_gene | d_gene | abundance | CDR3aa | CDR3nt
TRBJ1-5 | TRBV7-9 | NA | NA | CASSLTPGLHSSNQPQHF | TGTGCCAGCAGCTTAACCCCAGGGCTACACTCTAGCAATCAGCCCCAGCATTTT
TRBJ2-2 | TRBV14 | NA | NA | CASSWTNTGELFF | TGTGCCAGCAGTTGGACTAACACCGGGGAGCTGTTTTTT
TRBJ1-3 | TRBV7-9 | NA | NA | CASSLEVGASGNTIYF | TGTGCCAGCAGCTTAGAGGTGGGGGCCTCTGGAAACACCATATATTTT
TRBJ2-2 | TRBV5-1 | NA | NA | CASSFLAPTNTGELFF | TGCGCCAGCAGCTTCCTAGCTCCCACGAACACCGGGGAGCTGTTTTTT
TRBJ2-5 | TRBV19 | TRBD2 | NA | CASSTTSGIETQYF | TGTGCCAGTAGCACGACTAGCGGGATTGAGACCCAGTACTTC
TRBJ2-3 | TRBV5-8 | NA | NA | CASSNPVTVTDTQYF | TGTGCCAGCAGCAACCCGGTTACAGTCACAGATACGCAGTATTTT
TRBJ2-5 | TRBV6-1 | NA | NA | CAARWTDQETQYF | TGTGCAGCACGTTGGACAGACCAAGAGACCCAGTACTTC
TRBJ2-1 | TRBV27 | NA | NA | CASSSVYNEQFF | TGTGCCAGCAGTTCCGTGTACAATGAGCAGTTCTTC
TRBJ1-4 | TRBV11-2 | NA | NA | CASSASPGGTNEKLFF | TGTGCCAGCAGCGCTTCCCCGGGGGGCACTAATGAAAAACTGTTTTTT
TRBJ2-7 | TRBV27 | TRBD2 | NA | CASRGLGGRGSYEQYF | TGTGCCAGCAGGGGTTTGGGCGGGAGAGGATCCTACGAGCAGTACTTC
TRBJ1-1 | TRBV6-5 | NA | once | CASVEPNSYGSEAFF | TGTGCCAGCGTCGAACCAAACAGCTATGGTTCTGAAGCTTTCTTT
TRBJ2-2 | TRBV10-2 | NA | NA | CASRLGGNTGELFF | TGCGCCAGCAGACTCGGGGGAAACACCGGGGAGCTGTTTTTT
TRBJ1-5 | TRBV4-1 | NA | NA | CASSQDLTSLLSNQPQHF | TGCGCCAGCAGCCAAGATCTGACAAGCCTCCTTTCCAATCAGCCCCAGCATTTT
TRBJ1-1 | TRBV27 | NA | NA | CASSLVPARVINTEAFF | TGTGCCAGCAGCCTTGTCCCAGCCAGGGTGATAAACACTGAAGCTTTCTTT
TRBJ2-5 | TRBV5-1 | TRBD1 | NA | CASTLQTGTETQYF | TGCGCCAGCACATTACAGACAGGGACAGAGACCCAGTACTTC
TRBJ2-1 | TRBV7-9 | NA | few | CASSLRGTGLSSYNEQFF | TGTGCCAGCAGCTTGCGTGGGACGGGACTGAGCTCCTACAATGAGCAGTTCTTC
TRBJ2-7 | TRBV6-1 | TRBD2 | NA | CASNPTSGSSYEQYF | TGTGCCAGCAACCCAACTAGCGGGAGTTCCTACGAGCAGTACTTC
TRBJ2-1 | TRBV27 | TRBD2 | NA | CASSLRPGLAPNEQFF | TGTGCCAGCAGTCTCCGACCGGGACTAGCGCCAAATGAGCAGTTCTTC
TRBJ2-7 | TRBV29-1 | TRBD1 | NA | CSVEGTGGIEQYF | TGCAGCGTTGAAGGGACAGGGGGCATCGAGCAGTACTTC
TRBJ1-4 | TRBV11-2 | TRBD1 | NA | CASSFTGGREKLFF | TGTGCCAGCAGCTTTACAGGGGGTCGTGAAAAACTGTTTTTT
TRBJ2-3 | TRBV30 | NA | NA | CAWSTGLVNTQYF | TGTGCCTGGAGTACAGGGTTGGTTAATACGCAGTATTTT
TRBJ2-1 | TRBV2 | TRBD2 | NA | CASRKLAGVNEQFF | TGTGCCAGCAGGAAGCTAGCGGGAGTTAATGAGCAGTTCTTC
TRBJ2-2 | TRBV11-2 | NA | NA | CASSSPLRSTGELFF | TGTGCCAGCAGCTCTCCTCTCCGTAGCACCGGGGAGCTGTTTTTT
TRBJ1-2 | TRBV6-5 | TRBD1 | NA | CASSSRGTGNYGYTF | TGTGCCAGCAGTTCCCGAGGGACAGGGAACTATGGCTACACCTTC
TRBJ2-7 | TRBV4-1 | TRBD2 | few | CASGSLPGGYEQYF | TGCGCCAGCGGCAGCCTCCCGGGGGGCTACGAGCAGTACTTC
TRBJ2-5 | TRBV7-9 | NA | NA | CASSSLGETQYF | TGTGCCAGCAGCTCCCTCGGAGAGACCCAGTACTTC
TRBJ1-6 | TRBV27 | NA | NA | CASSFTSRQNNSPLHF | TGTGCCAGCAGTTTTACGAGCCGACAGAATAATTCACCCCTCCACTTT
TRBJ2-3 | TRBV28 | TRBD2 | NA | CASSPGLAEKTDTQYF | TGTGCCAGCAGCCCGGGACTAGCAGAGAAGACAGATACGCAGTATTTT
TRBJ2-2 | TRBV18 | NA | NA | CASSPGSLTGELFF | TGTGCCAGCTCACCTGGCTCCTTGACCGGGGAGCTGTTTTTT
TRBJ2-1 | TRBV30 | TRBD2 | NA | CAWSGQPGGEQFF | TGTGCCTGGAGTGGACAACCGGGGGGGGAGCAGTTCTTC
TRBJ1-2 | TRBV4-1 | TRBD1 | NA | CASSQEDRYYGYTF | TGCGCCAGCAGCCAAGAGGACAGGTACTATGGCTACACCTTC
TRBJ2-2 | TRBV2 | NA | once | CASSDFRRGGNTGELFF | TGTGCCAGCAGTGATTTTCGACGGGGAGGGAACACCGGGGAGCTGTTTTTT
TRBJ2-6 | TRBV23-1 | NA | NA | CASRPGSSGANVLTF | TGCGCCAGCCGACCGGGGAGCTCTGGGGCCAACGTCCTGACTTTC
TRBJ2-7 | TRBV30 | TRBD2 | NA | CAWSSGTRPYEQYF | TGTGCCTGGAGTTCCGGGACTAGACCCTACGAGCAGTACTTC
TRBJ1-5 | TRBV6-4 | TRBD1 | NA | CASSEGTGGEQPQHF | TGTGCCAGCAGTGAAGGGACAGGGGGTGAGCAGCCCCAGCATTTT
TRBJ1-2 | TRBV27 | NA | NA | CASSTKGVSYTF | TGTGCCAGCAGTACAAAAGGAGTTTCCTACACCTTC
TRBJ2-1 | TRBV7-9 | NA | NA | CASSSRGSGVNEQFF | TGTGCCAGCAGCTCGCGCGGCTCGGGGGTTAATGAGCAGTTCTTC
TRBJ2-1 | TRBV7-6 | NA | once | CASSLGGSYNEQFF | TGTGCCAGCAGTTTAGGAGGCTCCTACAATGAGCAGTTCTTC
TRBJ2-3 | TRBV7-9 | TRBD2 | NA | CASSLYGRKADTQYF | TGTGCCAGCAGCTTATACGGGAGGAAGGCAGATACGCAGTATTTT
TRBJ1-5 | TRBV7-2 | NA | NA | CASSSRGGSGQPQHF | TGTGCCAGCAGCTCCAGAGGTGGATCGGGTCAGCCCCAGCATTTT
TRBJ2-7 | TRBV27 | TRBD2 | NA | CASSPGGQWEQYF | TGTGCCAGCAGTCCGGGGGGGCAATGGGAGCAGTACTTC
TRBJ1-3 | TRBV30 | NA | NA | CASSGGNTIYF | TGTGCCTCCTCGGGTGGAAACACCATATATTTT
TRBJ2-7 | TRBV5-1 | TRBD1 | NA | CASSRDRGLREQYF | TGCGCCAGCAGCCGGGACAGGGGGCTGAGGGAGCAGTACTTC
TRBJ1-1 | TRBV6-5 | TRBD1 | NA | CASSSSGTENTEAFF | TGTGCCAGCAGTTCCTCCGGGACAGAGAACACTGAAGCTTTCTTT
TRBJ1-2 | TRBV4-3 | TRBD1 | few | CASSQEATGDNGYTF | TGCGCCAGCAGCCAAGAGGCAACAGGGGATAATGGCTACACCTTC
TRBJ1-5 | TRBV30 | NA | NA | CAWSVEGRLGDQPQHF | TGTGCCTGGAGTGTGGAGGGGAGACTGGGGGATCAGCCCCAGCATTTT
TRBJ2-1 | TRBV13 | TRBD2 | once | CASSLGPETSGELEQFF | TGTGCCAGCAGCTTAGGCCCAGAGACTAGCGGGGAACTTGAGCAGTTCTTC
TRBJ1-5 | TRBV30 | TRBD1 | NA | CAWSLTGANQPQHF | TGTGCCTGGAGCCTCACAGGGGCCAATCAGCCCCAGCATTTT
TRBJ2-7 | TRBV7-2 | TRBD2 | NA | CASSFSGGAYEQYF | TGTGCCAGCAGCTTTAGCGGGGGGGCCTACGAGCAGTACTTC
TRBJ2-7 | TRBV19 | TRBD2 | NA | CASSHGGKRGYEQYF | TGTGCCAGTAGCCACGGGGGGAAGAGGGGCTACGAGCAGTACTTC
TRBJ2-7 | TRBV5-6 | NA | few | CASSLVGASYEQYF | TGTGCCAGCAGCTTGGTGGGGGCGTCCTACGAGCAGTACTTC
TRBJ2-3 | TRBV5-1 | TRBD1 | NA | CASSGTGGMTDTQYF | TGCGCCAGCAGCGGAACAGGGGGCATGACAGATACGCAGTATTTT
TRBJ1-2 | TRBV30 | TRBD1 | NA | CAWTPPDRDGYTF | TGTGCCTGGACCCCACCGGACAGGGATGGCTACACCTTC
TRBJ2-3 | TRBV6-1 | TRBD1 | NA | CASSDRGTGRTDTQYF | TGTGCCAGCAGTGATCGTGGGACAGGCCGCACAGATACGCAGTATTTT
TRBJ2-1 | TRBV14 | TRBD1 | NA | CASSQVLTGAFF | TGTGCCAGCAGCCAAGTTTTAACAGGGGCTTTCTTC
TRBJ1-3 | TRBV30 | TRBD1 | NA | CAWSDTGGLGNTIYF | TGTGCCTGGAGTGACACAGGGGGCCTTGGAAACACCATATATTTT
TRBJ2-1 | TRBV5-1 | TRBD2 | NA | CASSSRLAGGTNEQFF | TGCGCCAGCAGTTCGAGACTAGCGGGGGGTACGAATGAGCAGTTCTTC